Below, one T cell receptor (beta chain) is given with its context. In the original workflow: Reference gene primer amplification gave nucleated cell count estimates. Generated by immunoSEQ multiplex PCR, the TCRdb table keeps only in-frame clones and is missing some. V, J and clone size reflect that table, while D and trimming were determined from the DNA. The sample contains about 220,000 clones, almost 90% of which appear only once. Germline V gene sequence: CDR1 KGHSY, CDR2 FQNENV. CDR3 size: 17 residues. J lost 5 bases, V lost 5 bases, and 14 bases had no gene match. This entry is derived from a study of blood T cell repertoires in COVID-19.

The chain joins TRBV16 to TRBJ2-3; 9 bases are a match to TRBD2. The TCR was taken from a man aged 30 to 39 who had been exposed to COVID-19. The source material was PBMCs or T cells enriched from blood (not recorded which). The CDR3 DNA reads TGTGCCAGCAGCACGCGGAGCTCTAGCGGGGTCCAAGATACGCAGTATTTT. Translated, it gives CASSTRSSSGVQDTQYF. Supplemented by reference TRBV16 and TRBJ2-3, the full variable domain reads GEEVAQTPKHLVRGEGQKAKLYCAPIKGHSYVFWYQQVLKNEFKFLISFQNENVFDETGMPKERFSAKCLPNSPCSLEIQATKLEDSAVYFCASSTRSSSGVQDTQYFGPGTRLTVL.